This record looks at one T cell receptor beta chain sequence and its context. The sample is drawn from a study of T cell responses to AZD1222 COVID-19 vaccine. CDR1 and CDR2 (germline): KGHDR, SFDVKD. The ends were cut back, 4 bases at V and 2 bases at J, with 6 bases in the middle. This CDR3 spans 13 amino acids. Assay used: immunoSEQ multiplex PCR; TCRdb lists only in-frame clones, some missing. This table has approximately 120,000 clones, 75% to 90% appearing once. The source was peripheral blood, collected on day 0 of MenACWY control vaccination. The V gene is TRBV24-1, the J gene TRBJ2-3; D remains ambiguous. This sequence was found in an adult in good health. The CDR3 DNA reads TGTGCCACCAGTGACGAGATCACAGATACGCAGTATTTT. Translating gives CATSDEITDTQYF.